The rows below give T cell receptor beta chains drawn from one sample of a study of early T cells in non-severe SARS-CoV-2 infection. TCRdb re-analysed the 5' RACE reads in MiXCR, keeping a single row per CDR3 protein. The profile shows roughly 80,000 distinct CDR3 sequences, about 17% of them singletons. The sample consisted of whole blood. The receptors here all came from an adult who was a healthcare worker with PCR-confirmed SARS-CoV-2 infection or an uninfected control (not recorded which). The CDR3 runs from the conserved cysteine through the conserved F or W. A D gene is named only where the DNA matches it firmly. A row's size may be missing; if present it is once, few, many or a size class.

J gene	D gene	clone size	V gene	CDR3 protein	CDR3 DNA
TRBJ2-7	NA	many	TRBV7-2	CASSFSQLFYEQYF	TGTGCCAGCAGCTTTTCACAGCTATTCTACGAGCAGTACTTC
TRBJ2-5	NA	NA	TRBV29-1	CSVAPEGETQYF	TGCAGCGTTGCGCCCGAGGGGGAGACCCAGTACTTC
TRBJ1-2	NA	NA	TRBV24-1	CATSDANRPGVLYTF	TGTGCCACCAGTGACGCGAATCGTCCCGGCGTCCTCTACACCTTC
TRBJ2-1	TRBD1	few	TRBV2	CASRGQGKGEQFF	TGTGCCAGCAGAGGACAGGGGAAGGGTGAGCAGTTCTTC
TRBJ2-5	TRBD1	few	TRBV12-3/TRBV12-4	CASSPWTGGRETQYF	TGTGCCAGCAGTCCCTGGACAGGGGGCAGAGAGACCCAGTACTTC
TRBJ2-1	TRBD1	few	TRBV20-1	CSAPGQGAIGEQFF	TGCAGTGCCCCCGGACAGGGGGCGATAGGTGAGCAGTTCTTC
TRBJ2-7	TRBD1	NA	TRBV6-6	CASRSVLGQGSYEQYF	TGTGCCAGCAGGAGTGTGTTGGGACAGGGGTCATACGAGCAGTACTTC
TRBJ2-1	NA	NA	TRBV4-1	CASSQDLVMGTYNEQFF	TGCGCCAGCAGCCAAGATCTCGTAATGGGGACCTACAATGAGCAGTTCTTC
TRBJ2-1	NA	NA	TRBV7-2	CASSFAPTYYNEQFF	TGTGCCAGCAGCTTTGCTCCCACCTACTACAATGAGCAGTTCTTC
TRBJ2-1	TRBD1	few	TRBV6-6	CASSYAGGMLGSYNEQFF	TGTGCCAGCAGTTACGCAGGGGGAATGTTAGGATCCTACAATGAGCAGTTCTTC
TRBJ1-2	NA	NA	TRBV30	CAFLGGLSYGYTF	TGTGCCTTTCTGGGGGGCCTTAGTTATGGCTACACCTTC
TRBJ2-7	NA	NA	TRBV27	CASARTPTGVSYEQYF	TGTGCCAGCGCGAGAACTCCGACAGGAGTCTCCTACGAGCAGTACTTC
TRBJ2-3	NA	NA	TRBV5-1	CASKRQPDSTDTQYF	TGCGCCAGCAAGAGACAGCCTGATAGCACAGATACGCAGTATTTT
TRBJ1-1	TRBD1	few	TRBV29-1	CSGGQGSTEAFF	TGCAGCGGGGGACAGGGGAGCACTGAAGCTTTCTTT
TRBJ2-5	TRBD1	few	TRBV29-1	CSGGQGGETQYF	TGCAGCGGCGGACAGGGTGGGGAGACCCAGTACTTC
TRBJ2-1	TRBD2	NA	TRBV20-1	CSARDPGGSTNGEQFF	TGCAGTGCTAGAGATCCGGGAGGATCAACAAACGGTGAGCAGTTCTTC
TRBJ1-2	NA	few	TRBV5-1	CASSLEPVHYGYTF	TGCGCCAGCAGCTTGGAGCCGGTACACTATGGCTACACCTTC
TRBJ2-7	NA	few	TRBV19	CASSMDRVVGEQYF	TGTGCCAGTAGTATGGACCGAGTGGTGGGCGAGCAGTACTTC
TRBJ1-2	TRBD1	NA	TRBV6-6	CASSSTRTGQTANYGYTF	TGTGCCAGCAGTTCCACGCGGACAGGACAGACGGCTAACTATGGCTACACCTTC
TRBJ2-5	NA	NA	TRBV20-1	CSASSATKERETQYF	TGCAGTGCTAGCTCCGCCACGAAAGAAAGGGAGACCCAGTACTTC
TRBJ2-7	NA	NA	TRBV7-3	CASRPDGQKEQYF	TGTGCCAGCAGACCCGACGGACAGAAAGAGCAGTACTTC
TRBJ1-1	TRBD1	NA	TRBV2	CASRRQGEAHTEAFF	TGTGCCAGCAGGAGGCAGGGGGAAGCTCACACTGAAGCTTTCTTT
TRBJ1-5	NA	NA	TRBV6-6	CASTRRGLGMSNQPQHF	TGTGCCAGCACCCGACGTGGTTTGGGGATGAGCAATCAGCCCCAGCATTTT
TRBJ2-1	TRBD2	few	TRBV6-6	CASSYSPTSSYGQFF	TGTGCCAGCAGTTACTCGCCGACTAGCAGCTACGGGCAGTTCTTC
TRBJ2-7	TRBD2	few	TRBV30	CAWQAGAAWEQYF	TGTGCCTGGCAAGCGGGGGCCGCTTGGGAGCAGTACTTC
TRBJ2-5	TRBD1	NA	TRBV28	CASREPGQGFSSGETQYF	TGTGCCAGCAGGGAACCGGGACAGGGATTTTCGTCTGGGGAGACCCAGTACTTC
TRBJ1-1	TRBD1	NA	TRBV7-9	CASSFGQGDTEAFF	TGTGCCAGCAGTTTCGGACAGGGGGACACTGAAGCTTTCTTT
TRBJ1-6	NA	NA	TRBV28	CASNPGRNSPLHF	TGTGCCAGCAACCCCGGAAGGAATTCACCCCTCCACTTT
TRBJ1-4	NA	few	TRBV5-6	CASSLDIMGKLFF	TGTGCCAGCAGCTTGGACATTATGGGAAAACTGTTTTTT
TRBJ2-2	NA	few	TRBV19	CASSIENTGELFF	TGTGCCAGTAGTATAGAGAACACCGGGGAGCTGTTTTTT
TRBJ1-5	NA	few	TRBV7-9	CASSFNREQPQHF	TGTGCCAGCAGCTTCAACAGGGAACAGCCCCAGCATTTT
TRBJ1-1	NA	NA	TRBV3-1	CASSQGLGTEAFF	TGTGCCAGCAGCCAAGGATTGGGCACTGAAGCTTTCTTT
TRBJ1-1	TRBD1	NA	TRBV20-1	CSAKNDNRGQAEAFF	TGCAGTGCTAAAAACGACAACAGGGGGCAGGCTGAAGCTTTCTTT
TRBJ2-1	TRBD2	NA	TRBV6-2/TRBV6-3	CASSYTSGTNEQFF	TGTGCCAGCAGTTACACTAGCGGGACGAATGAGCAGTTCTTC
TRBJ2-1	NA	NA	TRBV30	CAWRGDFSNEQFF	TGTGCCTGGAGGGGGGACTTCTCTAATGAGCAGTTCTTC
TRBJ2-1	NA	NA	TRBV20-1	CSAPADFPHEQFF	TGCAGTGCCCCCGCGGATTTCCCCCATGAGCAGTTCTTC
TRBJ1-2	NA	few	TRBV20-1	CSAVPRTDLGYGYTF	TGCAGTGCTGTTCCCCGGACCGATCTGGGGTATGGCTACACCTTC
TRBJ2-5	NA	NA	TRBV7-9	CASSSLAQETQYF	TGTGCCAGCAGCTCCTTAGCGCAAGAGACCCAGTACTTC
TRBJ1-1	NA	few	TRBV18	CASSPERGKNTEAFF	TGTGCCAGCTCACCGGAACGGGGAAAGAACACTGAAGCTTTCTTT
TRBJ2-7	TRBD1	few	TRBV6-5	CASSSYDGQGEEQYF	TGTGCCAGCAGTTCTTACGACGGACAGGGGGAAGAGCAGTACTTC
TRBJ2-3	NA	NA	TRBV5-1	CASSFSTDTQYF	TGCGCCAGCAGCTTTAGCACAGATACGCAGTATTTT
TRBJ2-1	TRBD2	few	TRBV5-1	CASSPGLAGASSYNEQFF	TGCGCCAGCAGCCCGGGACTAGCGGGGGCTAGTTCCTACAATGAGCAGTTCTTC
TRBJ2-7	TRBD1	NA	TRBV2	CASSWDREAYEQYF	TGTGCCAGCAGCTGGGACAGGGAGGCCTACGAGCAGTACTTC
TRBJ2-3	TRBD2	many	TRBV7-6	CASSPLAGGKTDTQYF	TGTGCCAGCAGCCCCCTAGCGGGAGGGAAGACAGATACGCAGTATTTT
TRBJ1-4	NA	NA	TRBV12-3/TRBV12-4	CASSFAGVSEKLFF	TGTGCCAGCAGTTTTGCAGGGGTTTCTGAAAAACTGTTTTTT